Presented here are 11 T cell receptor beta chains from one specimen sequenced in a study of blood T cell repertoires in COVID-19. The method was immunoSEQ multiplex PCR; TCRdb's version includes in-frame clones alone and lacks a portion of them. This table holds some 87,000 clones, 70% to 90% found once. Input material: peripheral blood. The receptors stem from a human donor in a cohort sampled during active COVID-19.

This chain uses TRBV9 with TRBJ2-3, with a possible D match to TRBD2 (6 bases). Germline values: CDR1 SGDLS, CDR2 YYNGEE. Deletions cut 0 bases from V and 1 base from J, with 9 bases between. CDR3 size: 15 residues. The CDR3 DNA reads as TGTGCCAGCAGCGTAGTGGGCGGGGGCACAGATACGCAGTATTTT. Amino acid sequence: CASSVVGGGTDTQYF.

This chain joins TRBV27 and TRBJ2-7; TRBD1 is a possible D gene (5 bases). The CDR3 is made up of 14 amino acids. Per the germline V gene, CDR1 is MNHEY and CDR2 is SMNVEV (reference sequence). V was clipped by 6 bases and J by 6 bases, with 18 bases between them. CDR3 nucleotide sequence: TGTGCCAGCAGCCCCCGAAATCGACAGTTCGAGCAGTACTTC. Translated, it gives CASSPRNRQFEQYF.

CDR3: CATSGTGGYEQYF. The CDR3 nucleotides read TGTGCCACCAGCGGGACAGGAGGCTACGAGCAGTACTTC. This chain joins TRBV24-1 and TRBJ2-7; 8 positions agree with TRBD1. Germline trimming cut 7 bases from V and 3 bases from J; bases unmatched to any gene: 4. The CDR3 length is 13 residues. Per germline, CDR1 KGHDR and CDR2 SFDVKD.

This clone was found once. V usage is TRBV18 and J usage is TRBJ2-2; 8 bases line up with TRBD2. V lost 0 bases to trimming and J lost 2 bases; unmatched junction nucleotides: 2. The CDR3 is 16 amino acids. Germline V gene data show CDR1 as KGHSH and CDR2 as LQKENI. The CDR3 is CASSPPGLVNTGELFF. The CDR3 nucleotides are TGTGCCAGCTCACCACCGGGACTAGTAAACACCGGGGAGCTGTTTTTT. Drawing the rest from reference TRBV18 and TRBJ2-2, the complete variable domain is NAGVMQNPRHLVRRRGQEARLRCSPMKGHSHVYWYRQLPEEGLKFMVYLQKENIIDESGMPKERFSAEFPKEGPSILRIQQVVRGDSAAYFCASSPPGLVNTGELFFGEGSRLTVL.

The V gene is TRBV11-1, the J gene TRBJ2-7, with a tentative D call TRBD1 (5 bases). Germline V CDR1 and CDR2: SGHAT, FQDESV (reference sequence). This CDR3 has 15 amino acids. Between the trimmed V and J ends, which lost 1 base and 2 bases, there was a span of 12 bases. The chain's CDR3 is CASSLGQGDTYEQYF. In DNA form, the CDR3 reads TGTGCCAGCAGCTTAGGCCAGGGCGATACCTACGAGCAGTACTTC.

This chain connects TRBV6-5 to TRBJ1-2; 7 positions match TRBD1. Trimming took 6 bases from V and 2 from J; bases not matched to a gene: 6. This CDR3 is 14 amino acids long. Germline CDR1 and CDR2: MNHEY and SVGAGI. CDR3 region: CASSYTTGNYGYTF. The CDR3 DNA reads as TGTGCCAGCAGCTACACGACAGGGAACTATGGCTACACCTTC.

The V call is TRBV6-5, the J call TRBJ2-2, with D possibly being TRBD2 (5 bases). The V gene's germline CDR1 is MNHEY and CDR2 SVGAGI. V gave up 5 bases and J gave up 0 bases, with 10 bases separating them. This CDR3 region has 15 residues. The CDR3 reads CASSTRGANTGELFF. Here the CDR3 DNA reads TGTGCCAGCAGTACCCGGGGTGCGAACACCGGGGAGCTGTTTTTT.

This chain uses TRBV9 with TRBJ1-1; D may be TRBD1 (5 bases). V was shortened by 3 bases and J by 1 base, with 10 bases between the two germline ends. The CDR3 is 14 residues long. Germline CDR1 and CDR2: SGDLS and YYNGEE. This CDR3 is CASSAEDTNTEAFF. CDR3 nucleotide sequence: TGTGCCAGCAGCGCCGAGGACACGAACACTGAAGCTTTCTTT.

A remark on this clone: Other DNA sequences in this sample translate to the same CDR3. This sequence joins TRBV9 and TRBJ1-1; D is unresolved. This CDR3 spans 14 amino acids. The germline gives CDR1 SGDLS, CDR2 YYNGEE. V lost 0 bases and J lost 1, with 7 bases in between. CDR3 region: CASSVAGPNTEAFF. CDR3 nucleotide sequence: TGTGCCAGCAGCGTAGCAGGTCCGAACACTGAAGCTTTCTTT.

The V call is TRBV2, the J call TRBJ1-1; D is unresolved. Per germline, CDR1 SNHLY and CDR2 FYNNEI. The CDR3 extends over 16 amino acids. Trimming took 3 bases from V and 0 from J, leaving 14 bases between them. The CDR3 sequence: CASSDESARMNTEAFF. CDR3 bases: TGTGCCAGCAGTGATGAGTCTGCCCGCATGAACACTGAAGCTTTCTTT.

The chain carries TRBV2 and TRBJ2-3; D call uncertain. Trimming shortened V by 1 base and J by 0 bases, and 5 bases separated the two germline ends. Germline CDR1 reads SNHLY; CDR2 reads FYNNEI. This CDR3 is built from 14 residues. The CDR3 loop is CASSEDYSTDTQYF. In DNA form, the CDR3 reads TGTGCCAGCAGTGAAGATTATAGCACAGATACGCAGTATTTT.